One and the same sample provided the 15 T cell receptor beta chains below, sequenced in a study of cytomegalovirus exposure and HLA in healthy donors. Primers included in the PCR were 60 Vbeta and 13 Jbeta primers. TCRdb keeps only in-frame clones here, not all; method: immunoSEQ multiplex PCR. The table lists approximately 38,000 clones, 82% of them singletons. The sequenced sample was PBMCs. The receptors derive from a woman younger than 30 in good health and CMV-seropositive.

The gene calls are TRBV25-1 and TRBJ2-3; a weak D match, TRBD1 (7 bases). Germline V gene sequence: CDR1 MGHDK, CDR2 SYGVNS. Trimming took off 5 bases at V and 1 base at J, with 16 bases between the two ends. CDR3 length: 16 residues. DNA for the CDR3: TGTGCCAGCAGTCCACCGGGGGACAGAGGCACAGATACGCAGTATTTT. Protein sequence: CASSPPGDRGTDTQYF.

The chain carries TRBV11-2 and TRBJ1-6; D gene unclear. Trimming removed 4 bases from V and 10 bases from J, with 11 bases in between. Germline V gene lookup returns CDR1 SGHAT and CDR2 FQNNGV. This CDR3 is 13 amino acids long. The CDR3, as DNA: TGTGCCAGCAGCTCGGGTCTTGGGTCACCCCTCCACTTT. Residues: CASSSGLGSPLHF.

This chain uses TRBV5-4 with TRBJ1-4; no firm D call. The CDR3 extends over 15 amino acids. Germline CDR1 is SGHNT and CDR2 is YYREEE (reference sequence). V was cut by 0 bases and J by 5 bases, with 11 bases left in between. In DNA, the CDR3 is TGTGCCAGCAGCTTGGGTTGGCGGTCAAATGAAAAACTGTTTTTT. The encoded protein is CASSLGWRSNEKLFF.

CDR3 region: CASSDSPGQGDHEQFF. In DNA, the CDR3 is TGTGCCAGCAGTGACTCGCCGGGACAGGGAGACCATGAGCAGTTCTTC. The V and J genes are TRBV6-4 and TRBJ2-1, with TRBD1 matching 9 bases. J gave up 8 bases and V 0 bases, and 8 bases lay outside the gene matches. This CDR3 region has 16 residues. Germline assignment: CDR1 MRHNA and CDR2 SNTAGT.

The genes are TRBV2 and TRBJ2-7; 7 bases map to TRBD1. Trimming removed 6 bases from V and 3 bases from J; junction bases left unmatched: 11. This CDR3 has 15 residues. CDR1 SNHLY and CDR2 FYNNEI come from the germline V gene. DNA for the CDR3: TGTGCCAGCAGCTTAAAACGGGACAGTTACTACGAGCAGTACTTC. Residues: CASSLKRDSYYEQYF.

The count of this clone is one. This rearrangement joins TRBV5-1 to TRBJ2-7; TRBD2 matches at 7 bases. The germline V gene has CDR1 SGHRS and CDR2 YFSETQ. The CDR3 runs 15 residues. V shed 0 bases and J 3 bases; nucleotides not matched to a gene: 6. The chain's CDR3 is CASSLGLRENYEQYF. Here the CDR3 DNA reads TGCGCCAGCAGCTTGGGACTGCGGGAGAACTACGAGCAGTACTTC. Full variable domain (rest looked up from reference TRBV5-1 and TRBJ2-7): KAGVTQTPRYLIKTRGQQVTLSCSPISGHRSVSWYQQTPGQGLQFLFEYFSETQRNKGNFPGRFSGRQFSNSRSEMNVSTLELGDSALYLCASSLGLRENYEQYFGPGTRLTVT.

The chain carries TRBV25-1 and TRBJ2-1, with D perhaps TRBD1 (5 bases). The CDR3 is 17 amino acids. CDR1 is MGHDK and CDR2 is SYGVNS in the germline V gene. V was pared by 3 bases and J by 0 bases, with 15 bases between. CDR3 sequence (DNA): TGTGCCAGCAGTGAGACAGCCCACAGGCGCTCCTACAATGAGCAGTTCTTC. Amino acids: CASSETAHRRSYNEQFF.

This clone was detected once. The V call is TRBV7-2, the J call TRBJ1-2, with a weak D call TRBD1 (6 bases). Trimming left V 1 base short and J 4 bases short, with 10 bases between. Germline V gene sequence: CDR1 SGHTA, CDR2 FQGNSA. The CDR3 has 14 residues. CDR3 nucleotide sequence: TGTGCCAGCAGCTTAGGACAGGTGGGCTATGGCTACACCTTC. It codes for CASSLGQVGYGYTF.

The chain links TRBV7-9 to TRBJ1-6; a possible D gene is TRBD1 (5 bases). The germline V gene encodes CDR1 SEHNR and CDR2 FQNEAQ (reference sequence). The V end lost 1 base, the J end lost 7 bases, and 8 bases lay between the germline ends. CDR3 length: 14 residues. The CDR3 DNA follows: TGTGCCAGCAGCTTAGAGGGGCGGAATTCACCCCTCCACTTT. It is translated as CASSLEGRNSPLHF. The entire variable domain, with the rest obtained from reference TRBV7-9 and TRBJ1-6, is as follows: DTGVSQNPRHKITKRGQNVTFRCDPISEHNRLYWYRQTLGQGPEFLTYFQNEAQLEKSRLLSDRFSAERPKGSFSTLEIQRTEQGDSAMYLCASSLEGRNSPLHFGNGTRLTVT.

The chain is built from TRBV6-4 and TRBJ2-7; TRBD1 matches at 7 bases. The V gene end was trimmed by 4 bases and the J gene end by 2 bases; junction bases not matched to a gene: 5. Germline CDR1 reads MRHNA; CDR2 reads SNTAGT. The CDR3 is 14 residues long. The CDR3 sequence: CASSGDGTAYEQYF. The DNA for the CDR3 is TGTGCCAGCAGTGGCGATGGGACAGCCTACGAGCAGTACTTC.

J is TRBJ2-1 and V is TRBV11-2, with a tentative D call TRBD2 (5 bases). The germline V gene encodes CDR1 SGHAT and CDR2 FQNNGV. Trimming cost V 5 bases and J 0 bases, with 11 bases left between them. CDR3 length equals 15 residues. CDR3: CASSQRASSYNEQFF. The DNA for the CDR3 is TGTGCCAGCAGCCAGAGGGCTAGCTCCTACAATGAGCAGTTCTTC.

This clone was seen only once. The V and J genes are TRBV7-2 and TRBJ2-1, with 10 bases lining up with TRBD1. Germline trimming cut 5 bases from V and 7 bases from J; bases unmatched to any gene: 8. The CDR3 has 15 amino acids. The germline gives CDR1 SGHTA, CDR2 FQGNSA. CDR3 DNA: TGTGCCAGCAGCGAACGCCGGGACAGGGGAAATGAGCAGTTCTTC. Amino acids: CASSERRDRGNEQFF.

The J gene is TRBJ2-1, the V gene TRBV7-2; the match to TRBD2 covers 10 bases. V lost 4 bases and J lost 7; bases outside the gene matches: 7. This CDR3 comprises 15 residues. From germline, CDR1 is SGHTA and CDR2 FQGNSA. CDR3 region: CASSSSAGGGNEQFF. The CDR3 coding sequence is TGTGCCAGCAGCTCCTCAGCGGGAGGGGGGAATGAGCAGTTCTTC.

This clone was detected a few times. A read error may produce the germline difference seen at one junction end. The V call is TRBV7-8, the J call TRBJ2-5; maybe TRBD2 (6 bases). CDR1 and CDR2 (germline): SGHVS, FQNEAQ. The CDR3 has 16 residues. The CDR3: CASSLGRAGKQETQYF. In DNA form, the CDR3 reads TGTGCCAGCAGTTTAGGCCGGGCGGGAAAACAAGAGACCCAGTACTTC.

The V and J genes are TRBV13 and TRBJ2-7, with 8 nucleotides matching TRBD1. The CDR3 is 15 amino acids. The germline CDR1 and CDR2 sequences are PRHDT and FYEKMQ (reference sequence). The J segment lost 4 bases and the V segment lost 3 bases, leaving 8 bases of the junction unmatched. The CDR3 sequence: CASSFGGRGRYEQYF. CDR3 bases: TGTGCCAGCAGCTTTGGTGGCAGGGGGCGGTACGAGCAGTACTTC.